This T cell receptor (beta chain) stems from a study of type 1 regulatory T cells. TCRdb re-derived calls from the reads in MiXCR, one entry per CDR3 protein. The table lists 80,000 to 100,000 distinct CDR3 sequences, around a third of them singletons. In its sample, this clonotype was seen a few times. The CDR3 sequence is 13 residues long. Germline CDR1 and CDR2: SGHRS and YFSETQ. Trimming stripped 1 base from V and 5 bases from J, with 6 bases between. The sequencing input was CD4+ T cells, either the whole sample or a sorted fraction (not recorded which). This rearrangement joins TRBV5-1 to TRBJ2-2; D not certain. This TCR came from a human donor in good health. CDR3 sequence reads: CASSLFMTGELFF. CDR3 coding DNA: TGCGCCAGCAGCTTGTTTATGACCGGGGAGCTGTTTTTT.